These 25 T cell receptor beta chains were sequenced from one sample in a study of T cells in Graves' hyperthyroidism and ophthalmopathy (dated by TCRdb to between 2017 and 2020). Receptors were amplified or captured by multiplex PCR. The instrument was an Illumina HiSeq 2000. The TCR beta CDR3 regions were amplified from RNA transcripts. For the first round of RT-PCR on the TCR CDR3, the HTBI primer set was used together with the Qiagen OneStep RT-PCR kit. In-frame beta chains were kept once TCRdb had trimmed the public reads at Q25 with fastp and called clones with MiXCR. Each CDR3 protein appears once, grouped with its most common genes and DNA. For this sample there are 600,000 to 800,000 distinct CDR3 sequences; over 35% appear just once. Approximately 31% of the sample is taken by the ten largest. Source material: blood. Receptors were obtained from a woman aged 40 to 50 with Graves' hyperthyroidism.

This clonotype was found a few times. The V and J genes are TRBV6-5 and TRBJ1-6; D is possibly TRBD1 (5 bases). Germline values: CDR1 MNHEY, CDR2 SVGAGI. The CDR3 length is 17 residues. Trimming left V 0 bases short and J 7 bases short, with 16 bases between. CDR3 sequence (DNA): TGTGCCAGCAGTTACTCGAAGACAGCCAGCCTCAATTCACCCCTCCACTTT. The encoded protein is CASSYSKTASLNSPLHF.

This clonotype came up once. V and J are TRBV7-2 and TRBJ2-7; the D gene could be TRBD1 or TRBD2 (5 bases each). The V gene lost 8 bases and the J gene lost 5 bases, with 16 bases spanning the gap. The CDR3 covers 13 residues. The germline CDR1 and CDR2 sequences are SGHTA and FQGNSA. The CDR3 bases are TGTGCCAGCTCACCAAGGGACGGCCACGAGCAGTACTTC. This sequence encodes CASSPRDGHEQYF.

This clonotype was seen at least ten times. The chain has TRBV5-1 and TRBJ1-6; 7 nucleotides match TRBD1. This CDR3 is built from 14 residues. After removal of 4 bases from V and 7 bases from J, the junction contained 5 bases not matched to a gene. The germline V gene encodes CDR1 SGHRS and CDR2 YFSETQ. For the CDR3, the DNA is TGCGCCAGCAGCGACCAGGGGGAGAATTCACCCCTCCACTTT. Residues: CASSDQGENSPLHF. Drawing the rest from reference TRBV5-1 and TRBJ1-6, the complete variable domain is KAGVTQTPRYLIKTRGQQVTLSCSPISGHRSVSWYQQTPGQGLQFLFEYFSETQRNKGNFPGRFSGRQFSNSRSEMNVSTLELGDSALYLCASSDQGENSPLHFGNGTRLTVT.

This clonotype was recorded many times. J is TRBJ1-2 and V is TRBV19; D might be TRBD1 (6 bases). Per germline, CDR1 LNHDA and CDR2 SQIVND (reference sequence). The CDR3 covers 14 residues. The V gene lost 6 bases and the J gene lost 4 bases, with 15 bases spanning the gap. The CDR3 loop is CASRTDRRPYGYTF. CDR3 sequence (DNA): TGTGCCAGTAGGACTGACAGGAGACCCTATGGCTACACCTTC. The full variable domain, in which reference TRBV19 and TRBJ1-2 provide the parts outside the CDR3, is DGGITQSPKYLFRKEGQNVTLSCEQNLNHDAMYWYRQDPGQGLRLIYYSQIVNDFQKGDIAEGYSVSREKKESFPLTVTSAQKNPTAFYLCASRTDRRPYGYTFGSGTRLTVV.

In its sample, this clonotype was seen once. The rearrangement uses TRBV19 and TRBJ2-1; tentative D call: TRBD2 (6 bases). This CDR3 contains 15 residues. Trimming pared 5 bases from V and 4 bases from J, leaving 15 bases between. Germline V gene lookup returns CDR1 LNHDA and CDR2 SQIVND (reference sequence). DNA for the CDR3: TGTGCCAGTAGTTTAAGGGCCGCGGGGTACAATGAGCAGTTCTTC. Translated, it gives CASSLRAAGYNEQFF.

This clonotype was found many times. The chain uses TRBV29-1 and TRBJ2-7; maybe TRBD1 (6 bases). Deletions cut 4 bases from V and 3 bases from J, with 13 bases between. CDR1 SQVTM and CDR2 ANQGSEA come from the germline V gene. This CDR3 is built from 13 residues. The CDR3 coding sequence is TGCAGCGTTGGGGGACAACCGGACTACGAGCAGTACTTC. As protein: CSVGGQPDYEQYF.

This clonotype was counted only a few times. CDR3 region: CASSLLSLSGNTIYF. DNA for the CDR3: TGTGCCAGCAGCCTTCTTTCCCTCTCTGGAAACACCATATATTTT. The V and J genes are TRBV7-6 and TRBJ1-3; D remains ambiguous. The ends were cut back, 5 bases at V and 0 bases at J, with 11 bases in the middle. CDR1 and CDR2 from the germline V gene are SGHVS and FNYEAQ. The CDR3 has 15 amino acids.

V usage is TRBV29-1 and J usage is TRBJ1-2; D uncertain. Germline V gene sequence: CDR1 SQVTM, CDR2 ANQGSEA. The V gene lost 6 bases and the J gene lost 6 bases, with 14 bases spanning the gap. This CDR3 region has 12 residues. CDR3 loop: CSVIGERNGYTF. DNA of the CDR3: TGCAGCGTCATTGGGGAACGGAATGGCTACACCTTC.

This clonotype was seen ten or more times. The rearrangement links TRBV7-9 to TRBJ2-7; perhaps TRBD1 as D (5 bases). The CDR3 consists of 14 residues. CDR1 is SEHNR and CDR2 is FQNEAQ in the germline V gene (reference sequence). V was clipped by 3 bases and J by 5 bases, with 14 bases between them. The CDR3 DNA is TGTGCCAGCAGCTTGGCAGGGAACTACGACGAGCAGTACTTC. Translating it yields CASSLAGNYDEQYF.

This chain links TRBV30 with TRBJ2-7; D perhaps matches TRBD1 (6 bases). The V gene lost 3 bases and the J gene lost 0 bases, with 9 bases spanning the gap. Germline V CDR1 and CDR2: GTSNPN, SVGIG (reference sequence). This CDR3 is built from 13 residues. In nucleotides, the CDR3 is TGTGCCTGGAGCAGGGGAAGCTCCTACGAGCAGTACTTC. Translated: CAWSRGSSYEQYF.

At least ten counts were recorded for this clonotype. The rearrangement links TRBV7-8 to TRBJ2-5, with D unclear. The V gene lost 3 bases and the J gene lost 4 bases, with 12 bases spanning the gap. The CDR3 covers 14 residues. Germline V gene sequence: CDR1 SGHVS, CDR2 FQNEAQ. CDR3 sequence: CASSLAGARETQYF. In DNA, the CDR3 is TGTGCCAGCAGCTTGGCTGGCGCGAGAGAGACCCAGTACTTC.

To note about this clonotype: At one of its ends the junction is not consistent with the germline gene, which may arise from a read error. V usage is TRBV7-2 and J usage is TRBJ2-7, with unresolved D. The CDR3 loop spans 15 amino acids. CDR1 is SGHTA, CDR2 FQGNSA, per germline. The CDR3 loop is CASSQDWGSVYEQHF. The CDR3 DNA is TGCGCCAGCAGCCAAGATTGGGGTTCGGTTTACGAGCAGCACTTC.

As regards this clonotype: A much larger clone sits a single nucleotide away, making a read error possible. The J gene is TRBJ1-1, the V gene TRBV19, with 10 bases fitting TRBD1. The CDR3 length is 13 residues. Per germline, CDR1 LNHDA and CDR2 SQIVND (reference sequence). V dropped 4 bases and J dropped 8; count of bases not matched to a gene: 4. The CDR3 bases are TGTGCCAGTAGTAAGGGGACAGGGGTCGAAGCTTTCTTT. Translation: CASSKGTGVEAFF.

The chain has TRBV9 and TRBJ2-7; 9 bases are shared with TRBD1. Germline values: CDR1 SGDLS, CDR2 YYNGEE. The CDR3 loop spans 15 amino acids. J gave up 4 bases and V 1 base, and 6 bases lay outside the gene matches. The CDR3 region is CASSVFGTGNYEQYF. In DNA form, the CDR3 reads TGTGCCAGCAGCGTATTCGGGACAGGGAATTACGAGCAGTACTTC.

The rearrangement links TRBV29-1 to TRBJ1-1; no reliable D call. This CDR3 spans 11 amino acids. V was pared by 6 bases and J by 4 bases, with 9 bases between. Germline V lookup: CDR1 SQVTM, CDR2 ANQGSEA. The CDR3: CSVEAVTEAFF. The CDR3 DNA follows: TGCAGCGTAGAGGCCGTCACTGAAGCTTTCTTT.

This clonotype has at least ten counts. V and J are TRBV24-1 and TRBJ1-2, with no clear D. The CDR3 extends over 12 amino acids. CDR1 KGHDR and CDR2 SFDVKD come from the germline V gene. The V end was cut by 4 bases, the J end by 2 bases, with 4 bases between. The CDR3 reads CATSDLNYGYTF. The CDR3 DNA is TGTGCCACCAGTGACCTCAACTATGGCTACACCTTC.

This clonotype was counted ten times or more. The chain employs TRBV19 and TRBJ1-2; possibly TRBD1 for D (6 bases). The germline V and J ends were trimmed by 7 bases and 4 bases, with 19 bases remaining between them. The length of the CDR3 is 15 residues. Germline V lookup: CDR1 LNHDA, CDR2 SQIVND (reference sequence). The CDR3 DNA sequence: TGTGCCAGTACCCCCGGGACAAGTTCCGTCTATGGCTACACCTTC. This codes for CASTPGTSSVYGYTF.

This clonotype was counted many times. The V call is TRBV9, the J call TRBJ1-1; unclear D gene. Germline loops: CDR1 SGDLS, CDR2 YYNGEE. This CDR3 is 12 amino acids long. V lost 0 bases and J 5 bases, leaving 5 bases between the germline ends. The CDR3 DNA reads as TGTGCCAGCAGCGTAGAGGGAACTGAAGCTTTCTTT. It translates to CASSVEGTEAFF. Drawing the rest from reference TRBV9 and TRBJ1-1, the complete variable domain is DSGVTQTPKHLITATGQRVTLRCSPRSGDLSVYWYQQSLDQGLQFLIQYYNGEERAKGNILERFSAQQFPDLHSELNLSSLELGDSALYFCASSVEGTEAFFGQGTRLTVV.

The J gene is TRBJ2-7, the V gene TRBV20-1; either TRBD1 or TRBD2 may supply D (5 bases each). This CDR3 has 13 amino acids. The germline V gene has CDR1 DFQATT and CDR2 SNEGSKA (reference sequence). V dropped 5 bases and J dropped 2 bases, with 13 bases sitting between them. This CDR3 is CSAPRDPTYEQYF. CDR3 coding DNA: TGCAGTGCTCCCCGGGACCCCACCTACGAGCAGTACTTC.

V and J are TRBV29-1 and TRBJ1-1; TRBD1 agrees at 11 bases. Germline lookup yields CDR1 SQVTM and CDR2 ANQGSEA. Trimming took 0 bases from V and 1 from J; bases not matched to a gene: 7. The CDR3 totals 17 residues. The CDR3 DNA is TGCAGCGTTGAAGATCGCGGACAGGGGGCGGGGAACACTGAAGCTTTCTTT. This codes for CSVEDRGQGAGNTEAFF.

This clonotype was counted only a few times. This chain connects TRBV12-3 or TRBV12-4 to TRBJ1-1; D may be TRBD1 (5 bases). V was pared by 6 bases and J by 1 base, with 21 bases between. This CDR3 comprises 17 residues. The CDR3 nucleotides read TGTGCCAGCAGCCCCGACGTTTCCAGGGCTGGGAACACTGAAGCTTTCTTT. Protein product: CASSPDVSRAGNTEAFF.

Note on this clonotype: Since a much larger clone is just one base distant, this may be a read error. CDR3 sequence reads: CASGGKQGAKTEAFF. The CDR3 nucleotides read TGTGCCAGCGGCGGTAAACAGGGGGCAAAAACTGAAGCTTTCTTT. V and J are TRBV7-8 and TRBJ1-1, with 9 positions matching TRBD1. The CDR3 runs to 15 residues. CDR1 and CDR2 (germline): SGHVS, FQNEAQ. The trim removed 8 bases at V and 5 bases at J, leaving 12 bases unmatched.

This clonotype showed up just a few times. The rearrangement joins TRBV28 to TRBJ1-1; no clear D. CDR1 and CDR2 from the germline V gene are MDHEN and SYDVKM. The CDR3 is made up of 14 amino acids. The V end lost 5 bases, the J end lost 1 base, and 11 bases lay between the germline ends. Written as DNA, the CDR3 is TGTGCCAGCAGTCCAGCCCCATGGAACACTGAAGCTTTCTTT. It specifies CASSPAPWNTEAFF.

The chain combines TRBV4-3 with TRBJ1-2; no clear D gene. V was clipped by 4 bases and J by 1 base, with 13 bases between them. The germline gives CDR1 LGHNA, CDR2 YSLEER. This CDR3 contains 15 residues. The CDR3 nucleotides are TGCGCCAGCAGCCTCGATCTTGCGGATAACTATGGCTACACCTTC. As protein: CASSLDLADNYGYTF.

This chain links TRBV5-5 with TRBJ2-7, with D perhaps matching TRBD2 (6 bases). Trimming removed 4 bases from V and 6 bases from J, with 14 bases in between. The CDR3 totals 13 residues. CDR1 and CDR2 from the germline V gene are SGHKS and YYEKEE (reference sequence). This chain's CDR3 is CASSAVLASEQYF. The DNA for the CDR3 is TGTGCCAGCAGCGCGGTTCTAGCGTCCGAGCAGTACTTC.